One sample yielded the 2 T cell receptor beta chains listed below, sequenced in a study of CD8 T cells in Susac syndrome (dated by TCRdb to about 2019). The method was the immunoSEQ multiplex PCR assay. RNA was extracted using the RNeasy kit, and about 0.45 to 1 microgram was reverse transcribed with random hexamers. TCRdb reworked the public reads: Q25 trimming with fastp, MiXCR clone assembly, productive beta chains retained. Each record represents a unique CDR3 protein, reported with the most common genes and DNA among its rows. The sample has some 70,000 distinct CDR3 sequences on record, 94% of them singletons. 0.45% to 0.65% of the sample lies in the top ten. Sequencing input: CD8+ T cells from PBMCs. These receptors were collected from a human donor with multiple sclerosis.

The V gene is TRBV28, the J gene TRBJ2-1; TRBD2 agrees at 7 bases. Germline CDR1 reads MDHEN; CDR2 reads SYDVKM. The V gene end was trimmed by 6 bases and the J gene end by 7 bases; junction bases not matched to a gene: 15. The CDR3 has 16 residues. The CDR3 bases are TGTGCCAGCAGCCGTACTTTGGGGGGAGGGATAAATGAGCAGTTCTTC. This encodes CASSRTLGGGINEQFF.

The chain is built from TRBV2 and TRBJ2-1; 7 bases align to TRBD2. Germline V gene lookup returns CDR1 SNHLY and CDR2 FYNNEI. This CDR3 has 14 residues. Unmatched junction bases numbered 2, after V lost 4 bases and J lost 2 bases. CDR3 nucleotide sequence: TGTGCCAGCAGTGGGCGGGGGACCTACAATGAGCAGTTCTTC. Encoded protein: CASSGRGTYNEQFF.